The sequence of this T cell receptor beta chain was determined in a study of blood T cell repertoires in COVID-19. CDR1 is LGHNA, CDR2 YSLEER, per germline. The V end was cut by 4 bases, the J end by 0 bases, with 16 bases between. The CDR3 sequence is 18 residues long. Clones were sequenced by immunoSEQ multiplex PCR, and TCRdb holds only the in-frame ones, with some missing. Here the sample spans some 74,000 clones, 80% being singletons. V is TRBV4-3 and J is TRBJ2-6; weak D call: TRBD2 (6 bases). This sequence originates from a human donor in a cohort sampled during active COVID-19. The sequenced material came from peripheral blood. CDR3 in DNA: TGCGCCAGCAGCCGTGAAGGGACTCCGACCTCTGGGGCCAACGTCCTGACTTTC. Translating it yields CASSREGTPTSGANVLTF.